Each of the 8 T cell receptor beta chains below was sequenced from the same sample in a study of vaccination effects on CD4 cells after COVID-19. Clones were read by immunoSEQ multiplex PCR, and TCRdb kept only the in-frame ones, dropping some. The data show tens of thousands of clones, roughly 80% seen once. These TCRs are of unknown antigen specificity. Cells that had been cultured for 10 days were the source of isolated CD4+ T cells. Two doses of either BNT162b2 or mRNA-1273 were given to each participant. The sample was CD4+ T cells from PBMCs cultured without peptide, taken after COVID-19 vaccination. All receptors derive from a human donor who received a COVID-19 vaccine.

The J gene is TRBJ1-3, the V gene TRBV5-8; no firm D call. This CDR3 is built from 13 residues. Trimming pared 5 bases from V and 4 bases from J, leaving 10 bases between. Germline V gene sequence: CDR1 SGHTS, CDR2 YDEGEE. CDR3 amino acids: CASRNQAGNTIYF. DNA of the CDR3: TGTGCCAGCAGAAATCAGGCCGGAAACACCATATATTTT.

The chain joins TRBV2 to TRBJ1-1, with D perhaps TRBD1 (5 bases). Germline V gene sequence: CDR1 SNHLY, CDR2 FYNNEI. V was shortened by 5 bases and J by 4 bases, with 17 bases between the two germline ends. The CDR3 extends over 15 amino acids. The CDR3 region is CASSSPPWGITEAFF. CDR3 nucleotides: TGTGCCAGCAGTTCACCCCCTTGGGGGATCACTGAAGCTTTCTTT. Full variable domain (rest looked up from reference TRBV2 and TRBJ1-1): EPEVTQTPSHQVTQMGQEVILRCVPISNHLYFYWYRQILGQKVEFLVSFYNNEISEKSEIFDDQFSVERPDGSNFTLKIRSTKLEDSAMYFCASSSPPWGITEAFFGQGTRLTVV.

The CDR3 DNA reads as TGTGCCAGCAGTGATGCGGGGGGGCCGAACGGGGAGCTGTTTTTT. Its translation: CASSDAGGPNGELFF. The chain uses TRBV25-1 and TRBJ2-2, with TRBD2 identical over 9 bases. Germline loops: CDR1 MGHDK, CDR2 SYGVNS. The length of the CDR3 is 15 residues. With 3 bases clipped from V and 7 bases from J, the junction kept 6 bases outside the gene matches.

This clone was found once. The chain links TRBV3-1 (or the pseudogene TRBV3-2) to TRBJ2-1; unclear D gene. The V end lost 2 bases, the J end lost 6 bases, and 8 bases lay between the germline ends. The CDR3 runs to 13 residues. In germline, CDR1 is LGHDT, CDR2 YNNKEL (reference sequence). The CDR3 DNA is TGTGCCAGCAGCCAATCATCGTCCAATGAGCAGTTCTTC. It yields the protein CASSQSSSNEQFF.

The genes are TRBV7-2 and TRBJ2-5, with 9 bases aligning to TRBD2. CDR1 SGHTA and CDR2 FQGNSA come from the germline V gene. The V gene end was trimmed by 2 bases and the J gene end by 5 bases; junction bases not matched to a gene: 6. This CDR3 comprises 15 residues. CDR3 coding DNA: TGTGCCAGCAGCTTACCGCGCGGGGGGGTGGAGACCCAGTACTTC. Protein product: CASSLPRGGVETQYF.

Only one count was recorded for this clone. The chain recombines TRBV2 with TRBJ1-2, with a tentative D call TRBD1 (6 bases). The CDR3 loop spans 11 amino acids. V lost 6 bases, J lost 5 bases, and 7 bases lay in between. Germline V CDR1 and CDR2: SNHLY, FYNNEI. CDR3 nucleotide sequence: TGTGCCAGCAGCGACAGGTATGGCTACACCTTC. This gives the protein CASSDRYGYTF. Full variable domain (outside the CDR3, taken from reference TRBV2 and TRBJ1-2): EPEVTQTPSHQVTQMGQEVILRCVPISNHLYFYWYRQILGQKVEFLVSFYNNEISEKSEIFDDQFSVERPDGSNFTLKIRSTKLEDSAMYFCASSDRYGYTFGSGTRLTVV.

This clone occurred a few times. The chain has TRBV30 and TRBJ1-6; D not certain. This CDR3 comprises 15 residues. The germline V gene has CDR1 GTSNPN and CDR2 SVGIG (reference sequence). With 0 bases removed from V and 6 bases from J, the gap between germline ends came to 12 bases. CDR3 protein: CAWSVHPTSNSPLHF. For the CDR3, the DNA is TGTGCCTGGAGTGTACACCCTACTTCTAATTCACCCCTCCACTTT.

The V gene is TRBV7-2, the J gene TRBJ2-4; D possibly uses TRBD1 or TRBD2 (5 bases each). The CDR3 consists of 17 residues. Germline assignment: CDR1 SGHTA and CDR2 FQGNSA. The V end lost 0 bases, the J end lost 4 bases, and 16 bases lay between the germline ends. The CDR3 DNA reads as TGTGCCAGCAGCTTAGCGGGGCGGTTGGGGGTTAAAAACATTCAGTACTTC. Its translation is CASSLAGRLGVKNIQYF. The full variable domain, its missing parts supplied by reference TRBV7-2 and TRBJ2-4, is GAGVSQSPSNKVTEKGKDVELRCDPISGHTALYWYRQSLGQGLEFLIYFQGNSAPDKSGLPSDRFSAERTGGSVSTLTIQRTQQEDSAVYLCASSLAGRLGVKNIQYFGAGTRLSVL.